What follows are 31 T cell receptor beta chains derived from one specimen sequenced in a study of regulatory T cells in long-lasting Graves disease. The TCR beta library used iRepertoire HTBI primers with Arm-PCR amplification of CDR3. Via MiXCR, TCRdb re-called the multiplex PCR reads, giving one row per CDR3 protein. The data show 250,000 to 300,000 distinct CDR3 sequences, around 23% seen once. Documented time point: persistent/refractory GD, antithyroid drugs over 5 years with positive TRAb. TCR sequences were obtained from RNA taken from PBMCs. Material: peripheral blood mononuclear cells (PBMCs), obtained when the disease was refractory, from a patient treated with antithyroid drugs. The source of these receptors is a female donor with Graves disease.

This clonotype was seen repeatedly, ten times or more. This chain uses TRBV28 with TRBJ2-5; the match to TRBD2 covers 9 bases. The germline CDR1 and CDR2 sequences are MDHEN and SYDVKM. The J segment lost 5 bases and the V segment lost 8 bases, leaving 9 bases of the junction unmatched. The CDR3 contains 14 residues. The CDR3 nucleotides read TGTGCCAGCTCATCCCTAGCGGGATTCGAGACCCAGTACTTC. It codes for CASSSLAGFETQYF.

The CDR3 region is CSVERRTGPMGELFF. The CDR3 nucleotides read TGCAGCGTTGAACGTCGGACAGGGCCGATGGGGGAGCTGTTTTTT. The gene calls are TRBV29-1 and TRBJ2-2; 8 bases match TRBD1. This CDR3 contains 15 residues. V shed 2 bases, J shed 8 bases, and the junction held 10 bases outside the gene matches. Germline V gene data show CDR1 as SQVTM and CDR2 as ANQGSEA.

This clonotype was detected once. V gene TRBV20-1 combines with J gene TRBJ2-3; 8 bases align to TRBD2. The CDR3 is made up of 15 amino acids. Trimming took 6 bases from V and 1 from J; bases not matched to a gene: 9. Germline CDR1 is DFQATT and CDR2 is SNEGSKA (reference sequence). CDR3 residues: CSATFYGRGTDTQYF. DNA for the CDR3: TGCAGTGCAACTTTCTACGGGAGGGGCACAGATACGCAGTATTTT.

This clonotype occurred many times. The rearrangement links TRBV7-2 to TRBJ2-5; 10 positions agree with TRBD2. Germline V gives CDR1 SGHTA, CDR2 FQGNSA. The CDR3 loop spans 15 amino acids. V lost 5 bases, J lost 0 bases, and 3 bases stayed unmatched. The CDR3: CASSVTSGDQETQYF. CDR3 DNA sequence: TGTGCCAGCAGCGTTACTAGCGGGGACCAAGAGACCCAGTACTTC.

Many counts were recorded for this clonotype. The chain employs TRBV29-1 and TRBJ1-2; D gene uncertain. V lost 3 bases and J 4 bases, leaving 6 bases between the germline ends. The CDR3 is 11 amino acids. Germline lookup yields CDR1 SQVTM and CDR2 ANQGSEA. CDR3 region: CSVDRIYGYTF. CDR3 DNA: TGCAGCGTTGACAGGATCTATGGCTACACCTTC.

The genes are TRBV28 and TRBJ2-6; 9 nucleotides match TRBD1. This CDR3 is built from 17 residues. Germline CDR1 is MDHEN and CDR2 is SYDVKM. Losses at the gene ends were 5 bases for V and 2 bases for J; bases not matched to a gene: 7. CDR3 DNA: TGTGCCAGCAGTCCAGGACAGGGGATCCCTGGGGCCAACGTCCTGACTTTC. Translated: CASSPGQGIPGANVLTF.

Worth noting for this clonotype: A much larger clone sits a single nucleotide away, making a read error possible. The chain links TRBV7-8 to TRBJ2-5, with 9 bases identical to TRBD2. CDR3 length: 16 residues. Germline V gives CDR1 SGHVS, CDR2 FQNEAQ. Trimming at V came to 5 bases and at J to 7 bases, leaving 14 bases not matched to a gene. CDR3 residues: CASSRGGLASVVTQYF. CDR3 sequence (DNA): TGTGCCAGCAGCCGGGGGGGACTAGCTTCGGTCGTGACCCAGTACTTC.

As to this clonotype: A much larger clone lies one base from this, so it may be a read error. The chain recombines TRBV18 with TRBJ1-1, with unresolved D. V lost 2 bases, J lost 1 base, and 11 bases lay in between. The length of the CDR3 is 15 residues. From germline, CDR1 is KGHSH and CDR2 LQKENI. This CDR3 is CASSPSRVGNTEAFF. CDR3 nucleotides: TGTGCCAGCTCACCAAGTAGGGTGGGGAACACTGAAGCTTTCTTT. Drawing the rest from reference TRBV18 and TRBJ1-1, the complete variable domain is NAGVMQNPRHLVRRRGQEARLRCSPMKGHSHVYWYRQLPEEGLKFMVYLQKENIIDESGMPKERFSAEFPKEGPSILRIQQVVRGDSAAYFCASSPSRVGNTEAFFGQGTRLTVV.

The rearrangement joins TRBV15 to TRBJ1-2; a possible D gene is TRBD1 (5 bases). Per the germline V gene, CDR1 is LNHNV and CDR2 is YYDKDF (reference sequence). The CDR3 is 12 residues long. V was trimmed by 8 bases and J by 6 bases, leaving 13 bases between them. CDR3 sequence (DNA): TGTGCCACCTCCGCAGGGTTGGATGGCTACACCTTC. Translation gives CATSAGLDGYTF.

This chain uses TRBV7-2 with TRBJ1-3; no definite D call. CDR3 length: 14 residues. V was cut by 5 bases and J by 0 bases, with 8 bases left in between. Germline CDR1 and CDR2: SGHTA and FQGNSA. Written as DNA, the CDR3 is TGTGCCAGCAGCCCCCGGATCTCTGGAAACACCATATATTTT. It is translated as CASSPRISGNTIYF.

The sample holds a few counts of this clonotype. The V gene is TRBV18, the J gene TRBJ1-4; D possibly corresponds to TRBD1 (5 bases). CDR1 and CDR2 (germline): KGHSH, LQKENI. V lost 4 bases to trimming and J lost 7 bases, with 13 bases between them. CDR3 length: 14 amino acids. The CDR3 loop is CASSHDSQREKLFF. The CDR3 DNA is TGTGCCAGCTCACATGACAGCCAGCGTGAAAAACTGTTTTTT. Full variable domain (outside the CDR3, taken from reference TRBV18 and TRBJ1-4): NAGVMQNPRHLVRRRGQEARLRCSPMKGHSHVYWYRQLPEEGLKFMVYLQKENIIDESGMPKERFSAEFPKEGPSILRIQQVVRGDSAAYFCASSHDSQREKLFFGSGTQLSVL.

This clonotype was seen a few times. The chain recombines TRBV29-1 with TRBJ2-7, with D unclear. Trimming took 4 bases from V and 4 from J, leaving 8 bases between them. Per the germline V gene, CDR1 is SQVTM and CDR2 is ANQGSEA. The CDR3 covers 11 residues. CDR3 sequence (DNA): TGCAGCGTTGCCCTAGAATACGAGCAGTACTTC. It specifies CSVALEYEQYF.

As DNA, the CDR3 is TGCAGCGTTGAACGTCCTTCTGAAGCTTTCTTT. Translation gives CSVERPSEAFF. The gene calls are TRBV29-1 and TRBJ1-1; D unclear. This CDR3 is 11 amino acids long. V was clipped by 2 bases and J by 6 bases, with 7 bases between them. Germline V gene lookup returns CDR1 SQVTM and CDR2 ANQGSEA.

This clonotype was counted ten times or more. This sequence joins TRBV3-1 and TRBJ1-1; TRBD1 matches at 7 bases. The V segment lost 4 bases and the J segment 2 bases; nucleotides outside the gene matches: 4. Germline lookup yields CDR1 LGHDT and CDR2 YNNKEL (reference sequence). This CDR3 spans 14 amino acids. CDR3 sequence reads: CASSRRDRNTEAFF. In DNA, the CDR3 is TGTGCCAGCAGCCGCCGGGACAGAAACACTGAAGCTTTCTTT. Full variable domain (remainder filled in from reference TRBV3-1 and TRBJ1-1): DTAVSQTPKYLVTQMGNDKSIKCEQNLGHDTMYWYKQDSKKFLKIMFSYNNKELIINETVPNRFSPKSPDKAHLNLHINSLELGDSAVYFCASSRRDRNTEAFFGQGTRLTVV.

CDR3 loop: CASSLTPRSDGYGYTF. CDR3 bases: TGTGCCAGCAGTCTTACCCCTCGGAGCGACGGTTATGGCTACACCTTC. The chain couples TRBV6-1 to TRBJ1-2; D is uncertain. In germline, CDR1 is MNHNS, CDR2 SASEGT. Trimming removed 5 bases at V and 5 bases at J, with 21 bases between. The CDR3 has 16 amino acids.

In this sample, this clonotype turned up many times. The V and J genes are TRBV20-1 and TRBJ2-5; TRBD2 aligns across 11 bases. The CDR3 consists of 14 residues. Germline CDR1 is DFQATT and CDR2 is SNEGSKA (reference sequence). V shed 5 bases, J shed 3 bases, and the junction held 5 bases outside the gene matches. CDR3 sequence reads: CSALPGLAEETQYF. The CDR3 nucleotides are TGCAGTGCTTTACCGGGACTAGCGGAAGAGACCCAGTACTTC.

Ten or more counts support this clonotype. The chain has TRBV28 and TRBJ1-2; 8 nucleotides agree with TRBD1. Germline V gives CDR1 MDHEN, CDR2 SYDVKM. The trim removed 1 base at V and 6 bases at J, leaving 4 bases unmatched. CDR3 length equals 14 residues. The CDR3 bases are TGTGCCAGCAGTTTATTAGGACAGGGCAATGGCTACACCTTC. It yields the protein CASSLLGQGNGYTF.

The gene calls are TRBV28 and TRBJ1-3; weak D call: TRBD1 (5 bases). This CDR3 region has 15 residues. V gave up 3 bases and J gave up 2 bases, with 11 bases separating them. From germline, CDR1 is MDHEN and CDR2 SYDVKM. The CDR3 protein is CASSFGGGPGNTIYF. The CDR3 region has the DNA TGTGCCAGCAGTTTTGGGGGAGGCCCTGGAAACACCATATATTTT.

The gene calls are TRBV4-3 and TRBJ1-5, with unresolved D. The germline V gene has CDR1 LGHNA and CDR2 YSLEER. The CDR3 sequence is 17 residues long. V was clipped by 0 bases and J by 2 bases, with 14 bases between them. CDR3 bases: TGCGCCAGCAGCCAAGATCGGGGAGATTTTGGCAATCAGCCCCAGCATTTT. Translated, it gives CASSQDRGDFGNQPQHF.

There are a few counts of this clonotype. This chain links TRBV7-9 with TRBJ2-1; D perhaps matches TRBD1 (6 bases). Germline V gives CDR1 SEHNR, CDR2 FQNEAQ (reference sequence). Trimming took 5 bases from V and 7 from J, leaving 9 bases between them. The CDR3 covers 12 residues. This CDR3 reads CASSLQGNEQFF. In DNA form, the CDR3 reads TGTGCCAGCAGCCTACAGGGAAATGAGCAGTTCTTC.

The chain links TRBV2 to TRBJ2-2; D not resolved. Germline lookup yields CDR1 SNHLY and CDR2 FYNNEI. The CDR3 is 15 residues long. Trimming pared 3 bases from V and 4 bases from J, leaving 12 bases between. The CDR3 is CASSENFGSTGELFF. Here the CDR3 DNA reads TGTGCCAGCAGTGAGAATTTTGGTTCCACCGGGGAGCTGTTTTTT.

This clonotype was observed a handful of times. The chain employs TRBV5-6 and TRBJ2-6, with a weak D call TRBD2 (6 bases). CDR1 SGHDT and CDR2 YYEEEE come from the germline V gene. Trimming took 0 bases from V and 0 from J, leaving 7 bases between them. The CDR3 spans 16 residues. CDR3 nucleotides: TGTGCCAGCAGCTTGGGGCGGGGCTCTGGGGCCAACGTCCTGACTTTC. This encodes CASSLGRGSGANVLTF.

This clonotype was observed a handful of times. The chain combines TRBV5-1 with TRBJ1-2, with 11 nucleotides matching TRBD1. Germline V CDR1 and CDR2: SGHRS, YFSETQ. V trimming: 4 bases; J trimming: 3 bases; junction bases outside the gene matches: 5. The CDR3 length is 15 residues. CDR3 amino acids: CASSPGQGAYYGYTF. The CDR3, as DNA: TGCGCCAGCAGCCCTGGACAGGGGGCATACTATGGCTACACCTTC.

The chain has TRBV12-3 or TRBV12-4 and TRBJ1-6; 7 bases map to TRBD1. The CDR3 covers 16 residues. The junction had 10 bases not matched to a gene; V was cut back by 3 bases and J by 8 bases. The CDR3 DNA sequence: TGTGCCAGCAGTTTTTCCGGGGGACAGACATATTCACCCCTCCACTTT. Protein sequence: CASSFSGGQTYSPLHF.

In its sample, this clonotype was seen many times. The gene calls are TRBV20-1 and TRBJ2-5; tentatively, D is TRBD2 (6 bases). CDR3 size: 15 residues. Trimming stripped 3 bases from V and 0 bases from J, with 14 bases between. Germline loops: CDR1 DFQATT, CDR2 SNEGSKA (reference sequence). The CDR3 nucleotides read TGCAGTGCTAGGAGTGGGGGGACGTACCAAGAGACCCAGTACTTC. This translates into CSARSGGTYQETQYF.

This clonotype was observed a handful of times. The chain uses TRBV10-3 and TRBJ1-3; no definite D call. This CDR3 is 16 amino acids long. Germline loops: CDR1 ENHRY, CDR2 SYGVKD. With 3 bases removed from V and 0 bases from J, the gap between germline ends came to 12 bases. The CDR3 sequence is CAISERARSSGNTIYF. Here the CDR3 DNA reads TGTGCCATCAGTGAACGGGCCCGGTCCTCTGGAAACACCATATATTTT.

The V and J genes are TRBV6-5 and TRBJ2-7; D may be TRBD2 (5 bases). Germline CDR1 is MNHEY and CDR2 is SVGAGI. V lost 2 bases, J lost 6 bases, and 11 bases lay in between. This CDR3 contains 13 residues. Written as DNA, the CDR3 is TGTGCCAGCAGTTACGTCCCCGAGGGCGAGCAGTACTTC. Protein product: CASSYVPEGEQYF.

The chain employs TRBV6-2 or TRBV6-3 and TRBJ2-2; D perhaps matches TRBD2 (6 bases). In germline, CDR1 is MNHEY, CDR2 SVGEGT. The CDR3 has 19 amino acids. Trimming shortened V by 0 bases and J by 2 bases, and 19 bases separated the two germline ends. The CDR3 sequence: CASSYSISGYPSNTGELFF. The CDR3 bases are TGTGCCAGCAGTTACTCGATTAGCGGCTACCCATCTAACACCGGGGAGCTGTTTTTT.

The rearrangement joins TRBV20-1 to TRBJ1-3, with D unclear. This CDR3 is 12 amino acids long. The V gene's germline CDR1 is DFQATT and CDR2 SNEGSKA (reference sequence). Trimming shortened V by 6 bases and J by 8 bases, and 14 bases separated the two germline ends. CDR3 nucleotides: TGCAGTGCCCGACACCCCGGGGACACCATATATTTT. Translating gives CSARHPGDTIYF.

This clonotype has just a few counts. The V and J genes are TRBV9 and TRBJ1-1; D unresolved. The CDR3 spans 13 residues. CDR1 and CDR2 (germline): SGDLS, YYNGEE. Trimming removed 0 bases from V and 5 bases from J, with 8 bases in between. The CDR3 loop reads CASSVELGTEAFF. The CDR3 nucleotides are TGTGCCAGCAGCGTAGAATTAGGAACTGAAGCTTTCTTT.

Many counts were recorded for this clonotype. The chain recombines TRBV7-8 with TRBJ2-7; tentatively, D is TRBD1 or TRBD2 (5 bases each). The CDR3 has 15 residues. Trimming took 6 bases from V and 3 from J, leaving 18 bases between them. The germline V gene has CDR1 SGHVS and CDR2 FQNEAQ. CDR3 protein: CASSKLTGPIYEQYF. CDR3 DNA: TGTGCCAGCAGTAAGCTTACGGGGCCCATCTACGAGCAGTACTTC.